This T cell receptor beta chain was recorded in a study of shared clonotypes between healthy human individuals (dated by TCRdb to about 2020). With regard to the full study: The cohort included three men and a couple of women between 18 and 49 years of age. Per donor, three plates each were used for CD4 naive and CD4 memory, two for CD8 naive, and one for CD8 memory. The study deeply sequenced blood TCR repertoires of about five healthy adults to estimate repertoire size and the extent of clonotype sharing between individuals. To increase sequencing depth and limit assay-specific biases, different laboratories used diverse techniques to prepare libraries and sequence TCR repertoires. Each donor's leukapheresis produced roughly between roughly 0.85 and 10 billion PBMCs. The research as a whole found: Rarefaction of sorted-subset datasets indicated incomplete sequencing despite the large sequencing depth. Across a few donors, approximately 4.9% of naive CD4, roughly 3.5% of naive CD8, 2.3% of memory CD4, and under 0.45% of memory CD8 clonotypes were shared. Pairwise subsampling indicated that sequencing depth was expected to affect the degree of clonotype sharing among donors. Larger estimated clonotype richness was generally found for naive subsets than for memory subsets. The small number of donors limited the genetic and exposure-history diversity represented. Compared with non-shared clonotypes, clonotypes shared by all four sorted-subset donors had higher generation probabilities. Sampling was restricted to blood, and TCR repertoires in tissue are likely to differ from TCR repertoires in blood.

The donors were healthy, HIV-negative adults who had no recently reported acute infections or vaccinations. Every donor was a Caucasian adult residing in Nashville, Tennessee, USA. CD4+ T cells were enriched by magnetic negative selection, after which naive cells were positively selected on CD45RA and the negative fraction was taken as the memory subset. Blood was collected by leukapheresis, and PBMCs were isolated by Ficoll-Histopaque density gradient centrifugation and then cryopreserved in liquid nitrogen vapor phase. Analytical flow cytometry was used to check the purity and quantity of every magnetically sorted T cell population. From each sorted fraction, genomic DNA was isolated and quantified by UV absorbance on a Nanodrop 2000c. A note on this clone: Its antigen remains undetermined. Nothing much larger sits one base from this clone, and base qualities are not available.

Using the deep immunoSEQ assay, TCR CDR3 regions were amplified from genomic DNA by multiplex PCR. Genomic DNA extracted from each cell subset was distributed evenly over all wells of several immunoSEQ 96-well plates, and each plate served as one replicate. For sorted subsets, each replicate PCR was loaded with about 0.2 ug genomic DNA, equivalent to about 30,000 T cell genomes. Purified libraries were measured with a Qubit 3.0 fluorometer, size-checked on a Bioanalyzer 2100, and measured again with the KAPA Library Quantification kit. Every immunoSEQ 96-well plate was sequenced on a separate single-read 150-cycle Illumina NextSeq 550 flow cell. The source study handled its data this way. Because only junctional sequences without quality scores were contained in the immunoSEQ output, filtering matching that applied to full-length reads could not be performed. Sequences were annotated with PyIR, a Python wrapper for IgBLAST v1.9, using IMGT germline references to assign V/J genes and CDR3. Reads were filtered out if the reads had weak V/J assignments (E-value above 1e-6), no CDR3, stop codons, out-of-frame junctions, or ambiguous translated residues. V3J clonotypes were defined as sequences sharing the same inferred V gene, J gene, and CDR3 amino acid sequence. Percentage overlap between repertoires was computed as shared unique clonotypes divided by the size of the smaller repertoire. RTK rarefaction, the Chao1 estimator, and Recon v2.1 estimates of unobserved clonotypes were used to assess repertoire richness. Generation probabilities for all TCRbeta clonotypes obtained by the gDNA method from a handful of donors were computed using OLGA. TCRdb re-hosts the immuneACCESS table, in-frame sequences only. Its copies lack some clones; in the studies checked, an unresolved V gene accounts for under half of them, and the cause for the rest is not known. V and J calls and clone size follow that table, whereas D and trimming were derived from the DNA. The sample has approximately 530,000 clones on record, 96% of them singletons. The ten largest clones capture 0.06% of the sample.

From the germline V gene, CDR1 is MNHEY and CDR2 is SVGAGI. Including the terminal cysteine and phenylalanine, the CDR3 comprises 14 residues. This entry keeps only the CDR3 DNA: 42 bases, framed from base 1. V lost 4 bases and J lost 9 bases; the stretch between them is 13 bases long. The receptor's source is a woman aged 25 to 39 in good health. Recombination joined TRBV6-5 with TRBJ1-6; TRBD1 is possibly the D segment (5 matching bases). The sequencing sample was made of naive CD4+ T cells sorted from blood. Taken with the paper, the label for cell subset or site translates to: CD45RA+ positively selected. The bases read TGTGCCAGCAGTTTTCGGGACCTTGGTTCACCCCTCCACTTT. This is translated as CASSFRDLGSPLHF.